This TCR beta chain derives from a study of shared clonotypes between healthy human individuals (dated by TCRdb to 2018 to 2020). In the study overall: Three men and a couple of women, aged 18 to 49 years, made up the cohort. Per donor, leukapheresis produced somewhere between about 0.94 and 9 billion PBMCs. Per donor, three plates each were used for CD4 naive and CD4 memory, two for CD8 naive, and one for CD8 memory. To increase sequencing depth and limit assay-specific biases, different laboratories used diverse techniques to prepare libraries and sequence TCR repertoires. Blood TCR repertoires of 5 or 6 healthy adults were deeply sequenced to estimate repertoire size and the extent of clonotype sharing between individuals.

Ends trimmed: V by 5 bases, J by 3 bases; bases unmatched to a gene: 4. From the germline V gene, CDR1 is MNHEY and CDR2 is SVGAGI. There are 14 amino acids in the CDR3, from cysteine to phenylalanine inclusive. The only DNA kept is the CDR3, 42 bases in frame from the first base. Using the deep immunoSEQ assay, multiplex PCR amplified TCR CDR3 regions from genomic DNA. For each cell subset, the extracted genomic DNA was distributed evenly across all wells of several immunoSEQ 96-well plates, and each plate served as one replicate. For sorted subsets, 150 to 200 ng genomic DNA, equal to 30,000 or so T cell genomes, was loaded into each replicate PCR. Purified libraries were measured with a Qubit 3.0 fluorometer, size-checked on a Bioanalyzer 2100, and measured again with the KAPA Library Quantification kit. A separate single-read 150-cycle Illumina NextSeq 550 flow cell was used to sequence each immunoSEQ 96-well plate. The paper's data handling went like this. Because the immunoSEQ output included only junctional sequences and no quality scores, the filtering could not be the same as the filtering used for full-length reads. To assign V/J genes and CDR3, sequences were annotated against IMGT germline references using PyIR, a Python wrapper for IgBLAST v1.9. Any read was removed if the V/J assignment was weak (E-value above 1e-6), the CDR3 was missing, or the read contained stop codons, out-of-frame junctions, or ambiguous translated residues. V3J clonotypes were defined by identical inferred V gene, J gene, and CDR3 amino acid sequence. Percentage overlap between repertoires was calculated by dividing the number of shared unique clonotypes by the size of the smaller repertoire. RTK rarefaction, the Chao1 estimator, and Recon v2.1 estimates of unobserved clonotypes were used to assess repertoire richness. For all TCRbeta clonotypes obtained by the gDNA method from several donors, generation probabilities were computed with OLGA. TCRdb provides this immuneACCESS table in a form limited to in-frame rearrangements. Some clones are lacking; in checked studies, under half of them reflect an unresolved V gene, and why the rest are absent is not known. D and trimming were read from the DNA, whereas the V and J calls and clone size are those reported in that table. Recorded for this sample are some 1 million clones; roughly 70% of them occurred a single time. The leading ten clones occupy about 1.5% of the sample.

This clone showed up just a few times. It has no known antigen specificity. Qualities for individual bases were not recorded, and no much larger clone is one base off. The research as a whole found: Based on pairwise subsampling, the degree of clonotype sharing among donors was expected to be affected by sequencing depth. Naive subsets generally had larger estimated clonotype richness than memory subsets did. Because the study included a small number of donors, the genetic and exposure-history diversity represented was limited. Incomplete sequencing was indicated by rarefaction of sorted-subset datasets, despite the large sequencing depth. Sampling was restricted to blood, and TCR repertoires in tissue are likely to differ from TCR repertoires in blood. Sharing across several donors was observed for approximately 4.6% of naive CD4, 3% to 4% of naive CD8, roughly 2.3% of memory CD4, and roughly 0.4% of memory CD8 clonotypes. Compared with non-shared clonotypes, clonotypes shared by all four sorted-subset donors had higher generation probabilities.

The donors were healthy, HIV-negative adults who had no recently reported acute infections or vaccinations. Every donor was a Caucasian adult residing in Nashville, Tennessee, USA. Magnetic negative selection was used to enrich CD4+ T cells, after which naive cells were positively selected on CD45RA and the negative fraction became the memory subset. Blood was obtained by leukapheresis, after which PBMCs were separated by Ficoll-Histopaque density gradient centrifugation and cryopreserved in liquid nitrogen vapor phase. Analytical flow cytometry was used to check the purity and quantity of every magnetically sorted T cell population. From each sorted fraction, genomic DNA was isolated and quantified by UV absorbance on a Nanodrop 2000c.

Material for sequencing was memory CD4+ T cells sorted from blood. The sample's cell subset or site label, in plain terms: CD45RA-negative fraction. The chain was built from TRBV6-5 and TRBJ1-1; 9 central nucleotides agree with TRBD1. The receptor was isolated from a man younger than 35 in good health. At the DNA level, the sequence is TGTGCCAGCAGTACGGACAGGGGTGACACTGAAGCTTTCTTT. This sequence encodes CASSTDRGDTEAFF.